This T cell receptor (beta chain) was observed in a study of shared T cell receptors in the human thymus. Data came from immunoSEQ multiplex PCR; TCRdb stores just in-frame clones and leaves some out. Of roughly 660,000 clones in the sample, 70% to 90% are singletons; the top ten hold 0.0095% to 0.012%. These sequences were also reported in another study, on human thymus T cells. Per that study: Donors consisted of healthy Finnish infants (having corrective surgery for congenital heart defects). Resections were taken during corrective heart surgery, and the thymus tissue came from these. Thymic and blood repertoires appeared to show biased V and J gene usage. Overlap was high between thymic repertoires from unrelated individuals, as reported in related research.

The material sequenced was thymocytes. The TCR originated in a boy in the first two years of life with a congenital heart defect.

The CDR3 here is CASSLSTDTQYF. CDR3 nucleotide sequence: TGTGCCAGCAGCCTCAGCACAGATACGCAGTATTTT. The rearrangement joins TRBV11-3 to TRBJ2-3; D is unresolved. Germline-derived CDR1 and CDR2 are SGHNT and YENEEA. The CDR3 is 12 amino acids. Trimming removed 5 bases from V and 0 bases from J, with 3 bases in between.